This T cell receptor beta chain was sequenced during a study of cytomegalovirus exposure and HLA in healthy donors. Turning to this clone: It may be a read error: a sequence one base away is much more abundant.

The CDR3 is 13 amino acids. Deletions cut 5 bases from V and 2 bases from J, with 6 bases between. Germline CDR1 reads MNHEY; CDR2 reads SVGAGI. This PCR relied on a set of 60 Vbeta primers and 13 Jbeta primers. Sequencing was performed with immunoSEQ multiplex PCR; in TCRdb, only in-frame clones are kept and a portion is missing. The sample yields about 160,000 clones, around four fifths seen once. This TCR was recovered from a girl aged 2 to 9 in good health and CMV-seropositive. Sequenced: PBMCs. The chain employs TRBV6-5 and TRBJ2-2; TRBD2 is a possible D gene (5 bases). The CDR3 DNA follows: TGTGCCAGCAGTCGGACTAACACCGGGGAGCTGTTTTTT. As protein: CASSRTNTGELFF.